The rows below give T cell receptor beta chains drawn from one sample of a study of vaccination and CD4 T cells after COVID-19. TCRdb reprocessed the PCR reads with MiXCR, giving one entry per CDR3 protein. The sample lists over 15,000 distinct CDR3 sequences; around 50% were seen once. Antigens of these TCRs are unknown. This material consisted of CD4+ T cells from blood, cultured in vitro, taken about 7 months after SARS-CoV-2 vaccination. The source is a human donor who had recovered from COVID-19. Both conserved end residues are part of each CDR3. D genes are given only for firm matches. Rows may omit the clone size; those that give it use once, few, many or a size class.

abundance,j_gene,d_gene,v_gene,CDR3nt,CDR3aa
once,TRBJ2-7,.,TRBV6-5,TGTGCCAGCAGATACAGCAGGGAATACGAGCAGTACTTC,CASRYSREYEQYF
.,TRBJ1-2,.,TRBV6-5,TGTGCCAGCAGTGTACTCGATAAAGACAGCGACTACACCTTC,CASSVLDKDSDYTF
.,TRBJ1-2,.,TRBV6-1,TGTGCCAGCAAATCAGTCGGGATCGGGGTCCTGGGCTTC,CASKSVGIGVLGF
.,TRBJ1-1,TRBD1,TRBV20-1,TGCAGTGCTAGACCGGGACAGGGGTTAACTGAAGCTTTCTTT,CSARPGQGLTEAFF
.,TRBJ1-5,.,TRBV20-1,TGCAGTGCTAGCCCGAGGGGGGGAGGCAATCAGCCCCAGCATTTT,CSASPRGGGNQPQHF
.,TRBJ2-7,.,TRBV27,TGTGCCAGCAGTTCCCCCGGCAGCATCTCCTACGAGCAGTACTTC,CASSSPGSISYEQYF
few,TRBJ2-7,.,TRBV19,TGTGCCAGTAGTGGTCCGGGACCCTCCTACGAGCAGTACTTC,CASSGPGPSYEQYF
once,TRBJ2-1,TRBD2,TRBV10-1,TGCGCCAGCAGTGAAGGGCTAGCGGGAGGGAATGAGCAGTTCTTC,CASSEGLAGGNEQFF
.,TRBJ1-6,.,TRBV5-4,TGTGCCAGCAGCTCCCGGGCGGGGCGGTCACCCCTCCACTTT,CASSSRAGRSPLHF
few,TRBJ2-2,TRBD2,TRBV7-2,TGTGCCAGCAGCATATTAGCGGGGACGGTCACCGGGGAGCTGTTTTTT,CASSILAGTVTGELFF
few,TRBJ1-1,TRBD1,TRBV19,TGTGCCAGTAGTATTCATCGACAGGGGGCTGAAGCTTTCTTT,CASSIHRQGAEAFF
.,TRBJ2-5,.,TRBV24-1,TGTGCCACCAGTGGAAACGCTAGACTTACCCAGTACTTC,CATSGNARLTQYF
.,TRBJ2-7,.,TRBV27,TGTGCCAGCAGTTTATCTCGCCTGAGTTCCTACGAGCAGTACTTC,CASSLSRLSSYEQYF
.,TRBJ2-3,TRBD1,TRBV2,TGTGCCAGCAGTGAAGACAGGGGGGCAGATACGCAGTATTTT,CASSEDRGADTQYF
.,TRBJ2-5,TRBD2,TRBV7-2,TGTGCCAGCAGCTTAACCCTAGCGGAAGAGACCCAGTACTTC,CASSLTLAEETQYF
medium-sized,TRBJ1-4,.,TRBV20-1,TGCAGTGCTCGGAGAGAAGGGGGGCCGGCTAATGAAAAACTGTTTTTT,CSARREGGPANEKLFF
few,TRBJ2-5,.,TRBV7-2,TGTGCCAGCAGCTTGCTGAGACAAGAGACCCAGTACTTC,CASSLLRQETQYF
few,TRBJ1-1,.,TRBV7-8,TGTGCCAGCAGCTTAAGAATTCCGGTCGGTGAAGCTTTCTTT,CASSLRIPVGEAFF
.,TRBJ2-5,TRBD1,TRBV11-2,TGTGCCAGCAGCTTAGAGACAGGGCTAGAGACCCAGTACTTC,CASSLETGLETQYF
.,TRBJ2-5,TRBD2,TRBV28,TGTGCCAACAGTTTATCGGGGAGCGGGGTGCTACCGGGCCAGTACTTC,CANSLSGSGVLPGQYF
few,TRBJ2-7,TRBD2,TRBV6-5,TGTGCCAGCAGTTACGCTTTCGCGGGAGGATTCTACGAGCAGTACTTC,CASSYAFAGGFYEQYF
.,TRBJ1-1,.,TRBV24-1,TGTGCCACCAGTGACTCCCGCCAAGGGGACACTGAAGCTTTCTTT,CATSDSRQGDTEAFF
.,TRBJ2-5,TRBD2,TRBV7-9,TGTGCCAGCAGCTTAGGCGCTAGCGGGAGAGAGACCCAGTACTTC,CASSLGASGRETQYF
.,TRBJ1-2,.,TRBV5-8,TGTGCCAGCAGCTTGAACGGGTGGGGTATCTATGGCTACACCTTC,CASSLNGWGIYGYTF
.,TRBJ1-5,.,TRBV7-6,TGTGCCAGCAGCTTATATCAGGGTCTCGGTCAGCCCCAGCATTTT,CASSLYQGLGQPQHF
few,TRBJ2-5,.,TRBV28,TGTGCCAGCAGTTCAGGCTTTGTGGGCAAAGAGACCCAGTACTTC,CASSSGFVGKETQYF
few,TRBJ1-5,.,TRBV20-1,TGCAGTGCTAGTAAAGGGGATCAGCCCCAGCATTTT,CSASKGDQPQHF
once,TRBJ2-1,TRBD2,TRBV20-1,TGCAGTGCTGGTACCTCTAGCGGTCACTCCTACAATGAGCAGTTCTTC,CSAGTSSGHSYNEQFF
.,TRBJ1-2,TRBD1,TRBV7-2,TGTGCCAGCAGCTTAATGGTTGTTGTGACAGGGAACTATGGCTACACCTTC,CASSLMVVVTGNYGYTF
few,TRBJ1-6,.,TRBV7-6,TGTGCCAGCGGCATCGGGGCACATAATTCACCCCTCCACTTT,CASGIGAHNSPLHF
.,TRBJ2-1,.,TRBV7-2,TGTGCCAGCAGCTTAGTTGTGGGGGCCAATGTTGAGCAGTTCTTC,CASSLVVGANVEQFF
.,TRBJ1-2,.,TRBV7-2,TGTGCCAGCAGCTTAGCGACGGGCGGTAACTATGGCTACACCTTC,CASSLATGGNYGYTF